Detailed here is one T cell receptor beta chain. What it binds is not known. This record comes from a study of T cell repertoires in cytomegalovirus infection. Study details: Signatures in public TCR beta sequences pointed to both CMV infection and matching HLA type.

The study, taken as a whole, reports: CMV carriers with the relevant HLA were identified by cumulative public TCR beta family frequency.

The germline V and J ends were trimmed by 1 base and 8 bases, with 21 bases remaining between them. The CDR3 is 18 amino acids. Germline-derived CDR1 and CDR2 are SGHTA and FQGNSA. TCRdb independently ran MiXCR on the reads; one entry per CDR3 protein. Among about 180,000 distinct CDR3 sequences listed, 17% were seen once. Sequencing used CD8+ T cells from PBMCs. The V call is TRBV7-2, the J call TRBJ1-6; D may be TRBD1 (6 bases). The clonotype originates from a human donor in good health (CMV status not recorded). Some clones in this sample may be carry-over from other donors' samples. CDR3 sequence reads: CASSLVGRDTLGDSPLHF. The CDR3 DNA reads as TGTGCCAGCAGCTTAGTCGGACGGGACACGCTAGGAGATTCACCCCTCCACTTT. The full variable domain, rest sourced from reference TRBV7-2 and TRBJ1-6, is GAGVSQSPSNKVTEKGKDVELRCDPISGHTALYWYRQSLGQGLEFLIYFQGNSAPDKSGLPSDRFSAERTGGSVSTLTIQRTQQEDSAVYLCASSLVGRDTLGDSPLHFGNGTRLTVT.